These 25 T cell receptor beta chains share one sample of origin, sequenced in a study of T cells in Graves' hyperthyroidism and ophthalmopathy. TCR beta CDR3 region amplification was performed from RNA transcripts. The HTBI primer set drove a first-round RT-PCR of the TCR CDR3. From the multiplex PCR reads, TCRdb called clonotypes with MiXCR, one entry per CDR3 protein. The sample has roughly 500,000 distinct CDR3 sequences, over 45% seen once. Sequencing was done on a sample of peripheral blood or thyroid tissue (not recorded which). These receptors were obtained from an adult woman with Graves' disease, either hyperthyroidism or ophthalmopathy (not recorded which).

The genes are TRBV20-1 and TRBJ1-1, with D hard to call. Germline-derived CDR1 and CDR2 are DFQATT and SNEGSKA (reference sequence). The CDR3 is 11 residues long. V was shortened by 6 bases and J by 6 bases, with 11 bases between the two germline ends. CDR3 sequence reads: CSASGFSEAFF. The DNA for the CDR3 is TGCAGTGCATCAGGTTTCTCTGAAGCTTTCTTT.

This clonotype was seen ten or more times. V and J are TRBV5-1 and TRBJ1-1; D is uncertain. The CDR3 is made up of 14 amino acids. Germline V CDR1 and CDR2: SGHRS, YFSETQ. V lost 5 bases and J lost 2, with 13 bases in between. CDR3 sequence reads: CASSRARENTEAFF. The CDR3 nucleotides are TGCGCCAGCAGTCGCGCCCGGGAAAACACTGAAGCTTTCTTT. The full variable domain, completed using reference TRBV5-1 and TRBJ1-1, is KAGVTQTPRYLIKTRGQQVTLSCSPISGHRSVSWYQQTPGQGLQFLFEYFSETQRNKGNFPGRFSGRQFSNSRSEMNVSTLELGDSALYLCASSRARENTEAFFGQGTRLTVV.

In nucleotides, the CDR3 is TGTGCCAGCAGTTCCCCCAACCCCCTCGTGAATGGCTACACCTTC. The encoded protein is CASSSPNPLVNGYTF. This chain uses TRBV28 with TRBJ1-2; D gene uncertain. This CDR3 is built from 15 residues. Trimming cost V 4 bases and J 6 bases, with 18 bases left between them. CDR1 is MDHEN and CDR2 is SYDVKM in the germline V gene.

This rearrangement joins TRBV29-1 to TRBJ1-4; TRBD1 might be the D (6 bases). CDR3 length: 13 residues. Between the trimmed V and J ends, which lost 4 bases and 4 bases, there was a span of 10 bases. The V gene's germline CDR1 is SQVTM and CDR2 ANQGSEA. The CDR3 coding sequence is TGCAGCGTTGGGGAGGGGGTTAATGAAAAACTGTTTTTT. It yields the protein CSVGEGVNEKLFF.

This clonotype was picked up one time. CDR3 coding DNA: TGTGCCATCAGTGAGCCGGGACTAGCGGGAGTGACCCAGTACTTC. This codes for CAISEPGLAGVTQYF. V is TRBV10-3 and J is TRBJ2-5; TRBD2 aligns across 14 bases. The germline gives CDR1 ENHRY, CDR2 SYGVKD. This CDR3 contains 15 residues. The J segment lost 7 bases and the V segment lost 2 bases, leaving 3 bases of the junction unmatched.

This chain links TRBV20-1 with TRBJ2-7; 13 bases align to TRBD2. CDR1 is DFQATT, CDR2 SNEGSKA, per germline (reference sequence). The CDR3 consists of 13 residues. V gave up 6 bases and J gave up 6 bases; unmatched junction bases: 5. This CDR3 reads CSARTSGSREQYF. CDR3 bases: TGCAGTGCCAGGACTAGCGGGAGCCGCGAGCAGTACTTC.

In its sample, this clonotype was seen a few times. The chain couples TRBV9 to TRBJ1-4, with TRBD1 as a possible D gene (6 bases). With 5 bases removed from V and 10 bases from J, the gap between germline ends came to 18 bases. The CDR3 consists of 14 residues. Germline CDR1 reads SGDLS; CDR2 reads YYNGEE. The CDR3 region is CASRPRGTSAKLFF. The DNA of the CDR3 is TGTGCCAGCAGACCCAGGGGAACGTCAGCAAAACTGTTTTTT.

The chain couples TRBV9 to TRBJ1-2; D ambiguous. Trimming removed 5 bases at V and 7 bases at J, with 12 bases between. Per germline, CDR1 SGDLS and CDR2 YYNGEE. CDR3 length: 12 residues. The CDR3 here is CASSVGLAGYTF. CDR3 DNA: TGTGCCAGCAGTGTGGGTTTGGCTGGCTACACCTTC.

The table lists this clonotype with many counts. The chain carries TRBV20-1 and TRBJ2-5; 9 nucleotides match TRBD2. The CDR3 is 14 amino acids. Germline-derived CDR1 and CDR2 are DFQATT and SNEGSKA (reference sequence). J lost 2 bases, V lost 5 bases, and 6 bases had no gene match. CDR3 bases: TGCAGTGCTTGGGCGGGAGGGCGGCAAGAGACCCAGTACTTC. Translated, it gives CSAWAGGRQETQYF.

The chain couples TRBV7-8 to TRBJ1-6; 8 bases agree with TRBD1. There are 15 residues in the CDR3. J gave up 6 bases and V 0 bases, and 1 base lay outside the gene matches. CDR1 is SGHVS and CDR2 is FQNEAQ in the germline V gene. CDR3: CASSLADRANSPLHF. For the CDR3, the DNA is TGTGCCAGCAGCTTAGCGGACAGGGCTAATTCACCCCTCCACTTT.

The chain has TRBV2 and TRBJ2-7, with a tentative D call TRBD1 (6 bases). The CDR3 has 11 amino acids. Germline loops: CDR1 SNHLY, CDR2 FYNNEI. CDR3 residues: CASSLQGFSPV. DNA of the CDR3: TGTGCCAGCAGCCTACAGGGATTTAGCCCAGTC.

The count of this clonotype is one. V is TRBV20-1 and J is TRBJ2-7; D unclear. This CDR3 has 13 residues. V shed 1 base and J shed 0 bases, with 7 bases lying between them. Germline assignment: CDR1 DFQATT and CDR2 SNEGSKA (reference sequence). The CDR3 nucleotides are TGCAGTGCTAGAGCCCGGACCTCCTACGAGCAGTACTTC. It codes for CSARARTSYEQYF.

This clonotype was seen ten or more times. Here the CDR3 DNA reads TGCAGTGCTAGGAAGGGCCCACTTCTGACCGGGGAGCTGTTTTTT. It encodes CSARKGPLLTGELFF. The chain recombines TRBV20-1 with TRBJ2-2; D call uncertain. Germline V lookup: CDR1 DFQATT, CDR2 SNEGSKA (reference sequence). V lost 3 bases and J 5 bases, leaving 16 bases between the germline ends. The CDR3 is made up of 15 amino acids.

Regarding this clonotype: Likely a read error: the CDR3 ends without its conserved phenylalanine or tryptophan. The V and J genes are TRBV28 and TRBJ2-2, with unresolved D. The CDR3 is 13 residues long. Germline loops: CDR1 MDHEN, CDR2 SYDVKM. The CDR3 reads CASGWKGTEELFS. CDR3 nucleotide sequence: TGTGCCAGCGGGTGGAAGGGTACCGAGGAGCTGTTTTCT.

This chain links TRBV7-6 with TRBJ2-7, with unresolved D. This CDR3 comprises 14 residues. V was cut by 1 base and J by 6 bases, with 13 bases left in between. Looked up from germline, CDR1 is SGHVS and CDR2 is FNYEAQ. CDR3: CASSLVWFPSEQYF. CDR3 in DNA: TGTGCCAGCAGCTTAGTGTGGTTCCCATCCGAGCAGTACTTC.

Many counts were recorded for this clonotype. This chain connects TRBV15 to TRBJ2-7; the D is unclear. With 1 base removed from V and 3 bases from J, the gap between germline ends came to 10 bases. Per germline, CDR1 LNHNV and CDR2 YYDKDF (reference sequence). This CDR3 has 14 residues. Here the CDR3 DNA reads TGTGCCACCAGCAGAGGGCTAGGAGACTACGAGCAGTACTTC. This translates into CATSRGLGDYEQYF.

This clonotype was observed many times. The chain couples TRBV3-1 to TRBJ1-5; D ambiguous. Germline V gene lookup returns CDR1 LGHDT and CDR2 YNNKEL (reference sequence). This CDR3 contains 13 residues. The V gene lost 1 base and the J gene lost 9 bases, with 10 bases spanning the gap. The CDR3 nucleotides are TGTGCCAGCAGCCAAGGATTTTCTGGGCCCCAGCATTTT. Its protein product is CASSQGFSGPQHF.

There are many counts of this clonotype. The J gene is TRBJ2-7, the V gene TRBV4-2, with 9 bases fitting TRBD2. The CDR3 consists of 15 residues. V trimming: 0 bases; J trimming: 5 bases; junction bases outside the gene matches: 5. Per germline, CDR1 LGHNA and CDR2 YNFKEQ. The CDR3 region is CASSQDWSGRNEQYF. The CDR3, as DNA: TGTGCCAGCAGCCAAGATTGGAGCGGGAGGAACGAGCAGTACTTC.

This chain joins TRBV6-5 and TRBJ2-7; no reliable D call. V lost 8 bases and J 7 bases, leaving 18 bases between the germline ends. There are 13 residues in the CDR3. CDR1 and CDR2 from the germline V gene are MNHEY and SVGAGI. The CDR3 coding sequence is TGTGCCAGCTACCCCCAAACGGTATGGGAGCAGTACTTC. Protein: CASYPQTVWEQYF.

Remarks on this clonotype: The limits of the CDR3 on the DNA are not certain, so only TCRdb's listed CDR3 is given. V usage is TRBV9 and J usage is TRBJ2-2; the table's D call TRBD2 went unverified against the DNA. Germline V gene data show CDR1 as SGDLS and CDR2 as YYNGEE. Termini included, the CDR3 measures 16 amino acids. The CDR3: CACSVDSGRIGGELFF.

This clonotype has only a few counts. The rearrangement links TRBV19 to TRBJ2-6; TRBD1 matches at 7 bases. Germline-derived CDR1 and CDR2 are LNHDA and SQIVND (reference sequence). V gave up 6 bases and J gave up 0 bases; unmatched junction bases: 5. This CDR3 spans 16 amino acids. CDR3 bases: TGTGCCAGTAGGGGGACAGATAACTCTGGGGCCAACGTCCTGACTTTC. Its protein product is CASRGTDNSGANVLTF.

This clonotype has at least ten counts. The CDR3 protein is CASSFTGRASETQYF. The CDR3 bases are TGTGCCAGCAGCTTTACCGGGAGGGCCTCGGAGACCCAGTACTTC. The chain carries TRBV7-3 and TRBJ2-5, with 8 positions matching TRBD2. Germline assignment: CDR1 SGHTA and CDR2 FQGTGA. The J segment lost 5 bases and the V segment lost 3 bases, leaving 8 bases of the junction unmatched. The CDR3 sequence is 15 residues long.

There are a few counts of this clonotype. This chain links TRBV25-1 with TRBJ2-5; maybe TRBD2 (6 bases). V was pared by 8 bases and J by 7 bases, with 17 bases between. This CDR3 has 13 amino acids. Per germline, CDR1 MGHDK and CDR2 SYGVNS. CDR3 amino acids: CASQVGGTGTQYF. CDR3 DNA: TGTGCCAGCCAAGTTGGGGGGACCGGGACCCAGTACTTC.

V gene TRBV7-3 combines with J gene TRBJ1-6, with D maybe TRBD1 (6 bases). Germline lookup yields CDR1 SGHTA and CDR2 FQGTGA. V was trimmed by 5 bases and J by 10 bases, leaving 15 bases between them. CDR3 length: 14 residues. The chain's CDR3 is CASSPGGGHSPLHF. The CDR3 region has the DNA TGTGCCAGCAGCCCAGGCGGGGGGCACTCACCCCTCCACTTT.

This chain links TRBV15 with TRBJ2-5; D remains unclear. The CDR3 is 12 residues long. The V end was cut by 5 bases, the J end by 0 bases, with 4 bases between. The V gene's germline CDR1 is LNHNV and CDR2 YYDKDF (reference sequence). The CDR3 DNA follows: TGTGCCACCAGCTTGTACCAAGAGACCCAGTACTTC. This translates into CATSLYQETQYF.